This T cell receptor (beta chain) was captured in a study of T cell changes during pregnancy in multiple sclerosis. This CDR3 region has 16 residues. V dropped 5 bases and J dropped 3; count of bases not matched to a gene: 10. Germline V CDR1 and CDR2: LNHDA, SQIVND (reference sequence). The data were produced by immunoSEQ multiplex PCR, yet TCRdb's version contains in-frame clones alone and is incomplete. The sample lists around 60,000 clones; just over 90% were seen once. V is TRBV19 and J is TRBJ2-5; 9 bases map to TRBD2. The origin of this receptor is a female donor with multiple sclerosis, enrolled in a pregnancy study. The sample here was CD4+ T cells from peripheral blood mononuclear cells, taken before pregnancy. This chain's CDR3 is CASSSKAGGLKETQYF. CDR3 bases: TGTGCCAGTAGTTCCAAGGCGGGAGGGTTGAAAGAGACCCAGTACTTC.